The sequence of this T cell receptor beta chain was determined in a study of shared clonotypes between healthy human individuals. Study information: The study used three CD4 naive, three CD4 memory, two CD8 naive and one CD8 memory plate per donor. Study findings and constraints: Naive subsets tended to show greater estimated richness than memory subsets. Some clonotypes were shared by all four sorted-subset donors, while others were not shared. The non-shared ones had lower generation probabilities than the shared ones.

Of note for this clone: As yet, its antigen is unknown.

Here immunoSEQ multiplex PCR was the method, and the copy in TCRdb shows in-frame clones only, minus some. The sample has 2 million to 2.5 million clones, nearly 97% seen once. Trimming stripped 6 bases from V and 7 bases from J, with 16 bases between. Per germline, CDR1 MNHEY and CDR2 SVGAGI. CDR3 length: 14 residues. The clonotype was recovered from a man aged 18 to 30 in good health. The chain employs TRBV6-5 and TRBJ2-1; possibly TRBD2 for D (6 bases). The sequencing input was naive CD4+ T cells sorted from blood. Noted subset: CD45RA+ positively selected. CDR3 sequence reads: CASSLLASWNEQFF. CDR3 sequence (DNA): TGTGCCAGCAGCTTGCTAGCGTCCTGGAATGAGCAGTTCTTC.